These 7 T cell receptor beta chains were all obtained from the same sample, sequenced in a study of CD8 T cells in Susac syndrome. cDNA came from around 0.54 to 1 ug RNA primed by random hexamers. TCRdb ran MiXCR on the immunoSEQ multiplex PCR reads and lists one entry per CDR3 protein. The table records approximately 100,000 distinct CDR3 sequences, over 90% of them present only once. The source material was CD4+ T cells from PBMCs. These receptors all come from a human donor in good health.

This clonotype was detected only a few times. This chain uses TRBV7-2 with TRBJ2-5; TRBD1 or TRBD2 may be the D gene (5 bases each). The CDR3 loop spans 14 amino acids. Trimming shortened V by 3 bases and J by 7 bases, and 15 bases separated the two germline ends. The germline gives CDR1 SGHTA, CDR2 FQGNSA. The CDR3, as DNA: TGTGCCAGCAGCTTGGGTCGGGATAGGGGGACCCAGTACTTC. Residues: CASSLGRDRGTQYF.

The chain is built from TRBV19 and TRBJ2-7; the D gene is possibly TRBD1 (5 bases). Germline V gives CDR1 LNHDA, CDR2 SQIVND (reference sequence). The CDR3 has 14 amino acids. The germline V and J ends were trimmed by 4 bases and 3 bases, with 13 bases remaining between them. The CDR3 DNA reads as TGTGCCAGTAGTAAGTCCCAGGGATTCTACGAGCAGTACTTC. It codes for CASSKSQGFYEQYF.

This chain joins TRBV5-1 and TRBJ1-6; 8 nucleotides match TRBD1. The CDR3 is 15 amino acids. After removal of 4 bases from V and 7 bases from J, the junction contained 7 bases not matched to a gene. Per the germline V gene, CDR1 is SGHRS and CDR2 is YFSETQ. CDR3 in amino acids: CASSRTGSGNSPLHF. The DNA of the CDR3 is TGCGCCAGCAGCCGGACAGGGTCCGGCAATTCACCCCTCCACTTT.

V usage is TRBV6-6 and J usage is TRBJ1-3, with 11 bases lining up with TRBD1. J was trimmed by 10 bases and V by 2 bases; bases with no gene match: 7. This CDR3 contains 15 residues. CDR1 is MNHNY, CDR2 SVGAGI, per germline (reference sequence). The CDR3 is CASSYLGQGDSTIYF. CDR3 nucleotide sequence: TGTGCCAGCAGTTACCTGGGACAGGGGGACTCGACCATATATTTT.

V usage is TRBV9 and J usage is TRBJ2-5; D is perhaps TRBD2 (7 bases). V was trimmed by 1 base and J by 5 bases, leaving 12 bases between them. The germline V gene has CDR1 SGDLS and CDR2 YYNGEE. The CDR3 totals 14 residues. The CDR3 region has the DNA TGTGCCAGCAGCGTAACGGGGGGCGGTGAGACCCAGTACTTC. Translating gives CASSVTGGGETQYF.

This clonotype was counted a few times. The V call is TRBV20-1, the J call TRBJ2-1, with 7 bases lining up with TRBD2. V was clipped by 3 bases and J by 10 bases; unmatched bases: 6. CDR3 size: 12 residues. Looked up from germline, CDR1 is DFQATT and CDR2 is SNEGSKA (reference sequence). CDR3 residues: CSARGLRAEQFF. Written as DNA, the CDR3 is TGCAGTGCTAGGGGACTAAGGGCAGAGCAGTTCTTC.

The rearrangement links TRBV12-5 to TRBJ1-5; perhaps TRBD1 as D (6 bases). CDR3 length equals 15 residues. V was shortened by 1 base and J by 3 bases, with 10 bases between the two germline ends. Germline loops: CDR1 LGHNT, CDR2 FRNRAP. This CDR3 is CASGLGKGDNQPQHF. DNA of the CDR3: TGTGCTAGTGGTTTGGGGAAGGGGGACAATCAGCCCCAGCATTTT. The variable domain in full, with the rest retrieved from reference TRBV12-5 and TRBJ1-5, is DARVTQTPRHKVTEMGQEVTMRCQPILGHNTVFWYRQTMMQGLELLAYFRNRAPLDDSGMPKDRFSAEMPDATLATLKIQPSEPRDSAVYFCASGLGKGDNQPQHFGDGTRLSIL.